The present T cell receptor beta chain was sequenced within a study of blood T cell repertoires in COVID-19. Looking at the study overall: The samples span acute and convalescent COVID-19 from the United States, Italy and Spain. In each case, the material was cDNA or gDNA derived from T cells, B-cell-depleted T cells, or PBMCs.

V lost 9 bases to trimming and J lost 0 bases, with 11 bases between them. Germline CDR1 is LGHDT and CDR2 is YNNKEL (reference sequence). The CDR3 has 14 amino acids. The method was immunoSEQ multiplex PCR; TCRdb's version includes in-frame clones alone and lacks a portion of them. The repertoire holds roughly 170,000 clones, with about 87% as singletons. The chain recombines TRBV3-1 (or the pseudogene TRBV3-2) with TRBJ2-2; weak D call: TRBD1 (5 bases). The sequence came from a man aged 35 to 55 with active or convalescent COVID-19. The specimen sequenced was peripheral blood. The chain's CDR3 is CASHQGANTGELFF. For the CDR3, the DNA is TGTGCCAGTCATCAGGGTGCGAACACCGGGGAGCTGTTTTTT.